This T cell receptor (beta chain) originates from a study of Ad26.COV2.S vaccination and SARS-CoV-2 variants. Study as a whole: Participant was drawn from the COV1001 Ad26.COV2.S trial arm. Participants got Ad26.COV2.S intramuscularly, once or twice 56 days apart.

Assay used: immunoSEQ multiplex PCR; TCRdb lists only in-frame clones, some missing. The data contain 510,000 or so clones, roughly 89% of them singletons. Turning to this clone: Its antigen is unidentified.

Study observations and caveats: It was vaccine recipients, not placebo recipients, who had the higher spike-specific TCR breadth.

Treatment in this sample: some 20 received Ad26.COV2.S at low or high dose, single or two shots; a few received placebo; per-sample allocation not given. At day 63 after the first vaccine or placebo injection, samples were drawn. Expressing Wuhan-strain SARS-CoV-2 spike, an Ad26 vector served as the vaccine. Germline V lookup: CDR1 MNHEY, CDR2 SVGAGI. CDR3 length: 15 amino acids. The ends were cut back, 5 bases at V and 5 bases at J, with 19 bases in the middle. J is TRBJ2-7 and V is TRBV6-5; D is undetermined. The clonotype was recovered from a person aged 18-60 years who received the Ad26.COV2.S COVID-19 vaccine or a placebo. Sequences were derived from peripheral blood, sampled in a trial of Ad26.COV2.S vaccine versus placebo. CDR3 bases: TGTGCCAGCAGTCCCCTGAGTAGTATTGGCGACGAGCAGTACTTC. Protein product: CASSPLSSIGDEQYF.